These 25 T cell receptor beta chains were all obtained from the same sample, sequenced in a study of blood T cell repertoires in COVID-19. Generated by immunoSEQ multiplex PCR, the TCRdb table keeps only in-frame clones and is missing some. The sample lists about 170,000 clones; approximately 81% were seen once. Sequencing was carried out using peripheral blood. The receptors were gathered from a woman in her 70s with COVID-19, enrolled during active disease.

The V gene is TRBV18, the J gene TRBJ1-5; possible D gene TRBD1, 5 bases. V lost 2 bases and J lost 6, with 11 bases in between. CDR1 and CDR2 (germline): KGHSH, LQKENI. The CDR3 totals 14 residues. DNA of the CDR3: TGTGCCAGCTCACCAAGCAGGGTGATTCAGCCCCAGCATTTT. Its protein is CASSPSRVIQPQHF.

V and J are TRBV7-3 and TRBJ2-1; 9 bases are shared with TRBD2. CDR1 is SGHTA and CDR2 is FQGTGA in the germline V gene. After removal of 5 bases from V and 7 bases from J, the junction contained 12 bases not matched to a gene. The CDR3 is 16 amino acids. The CDR3: CASSPRRGGHGNEQFF. The CDR3 DNA is TGTGCCAGCAGCCCCCGGCGGGGGGGGCATGGGAATGAGCAGTTCTTC.

The genes are TRBV10-3 and TRBJ1-6; 9 bases line up with TRBD1. Trimming cost V 2 bases and J 10 bases; bases outside gene matches: 3. The CDR3 length is 14 residues. Germline V CDR1 and CDR2: ENHRY, SYGVKD. CDR3 loop: CAISEGQGQSPLHF. The CDR3 DNA reads as TGTGCCATCAGTGAGGGACAGGGGCAATCACCCCTCCACTTT.

The DNA of the CDR3 is TGTGCCAGCAGCCAAGTTCCCTCCGTATCCTATGGCTACACCTTC. Translating it yields CASSQVPSVSYGYTF. The chain has TRBV3-1 (or the pseudogene TRBV3-2) and TRBJ1-2; D gene uncertain. V gave up 1 base and J gave up 4 bases, with 13 bases separating them. Germline V gene data show CDR1 as LGHDT and CDR2 as YNNKEL (reference sequence). The CDR3 covers 15 residues.

The chain is built from TRBV29-1 and TRBJ2-5; TRBD2 might be the D (6 bases). The CDR3 runs 14 residues. The V gene's germline CDR1 is SQVTM and CDR2 ANQGSEA. Trimming pared 4 bases from V and 2 bases from J, leaving 14 bases between. CDR3 bases: TGCAGCGTTGTTCGGCGGGACCCACAAGAGACCCAGTACTTC. This codes for CSVVRRDPQETQYF.

This clone was counted once. The chain carries TRBV6-5 and TRBJ1-4, with D unclear. This CDR3 has 16 residues. V was trimmed by 0 bases and J by 4 bases, leaving 12 bases between them. CDR1 is MNHEY, CDR2 SVGAGI, per germline. As DNA, the CDR3 is TGTGCCAGCAGTTACTCGAATTTAGCGAGTAATGAAAAACTGTTTTTT. Encoded protein: CASSYSNLASNEKLFF.

The chain is built from TRBV6-6 and TRBJ1-6; D unresolved. Trimming took off 7 bases at V and 14 bases at J, with 12 bases between the two ends. CDR1 MNHNY and CDR2 SVGAGI come from the germline V gene (reference sequence). The CDR3 is 11 residues long. The CDR3 reads CASTPGYALHF. Written as DNA, the CDR3 is TGTGCCAGCACCCCGGGTTATGCCCTCCACTTT.

The gene calls are TRBV13 and TRBJ2-7, with 8 positions matching TRBD2. Trimming cost V 5 bases and J 1 base; bases outside gene matches: 10. The CDR3 sequence is 16 residues long. Germline loops: CDR1 PRHDT, CDR2 FYEKMQ (reference sequence). In DNA form, the CDR3 reads TGTGCCAGCAGCGCGCGGGCGGGAGGCCGTTCCTACGAGCAGTACTTC. It translates to CASSARAGGRSYEQYF.

This clone was counted once. The chain couples TRBV6-5 to TRBJ1-1; maybe TRBD1 (5 bases). Germline lookup yields CDR1 MNHEY and CDR2 SVGAGI. The CDR3 loop spans 14 amino acids. V gave up 4 bases and J gave up 7 bases, with 16 bases separating them. CDR3 loop: CASSSPGGLDEAFF. The CDR3 DNA reads as TGTGCCAGCAGTTCCCCGGGGGGGTTGGATGAAGCTTTCTTT.

This clone was seen a few times. The chain employs TRBV5-1 and TRBJ1-1, with 7 nucleotides matching TRBD1. This CDR3 is built from 15 residues. V trimming: 1 base; J trimming: 4 bases; junction bases outside the gene matches: 7. Germline-derived CDR1 and CDR2 are SGHRS and YFSETQ. The CDR3 is CASSLSGGRGTEAFF. Here the CDR3 DNA reads TGCGCCAGCAGCTTGTCAGGGGGAAGGGGCACTGAAGCTTTCTTT.

The chain recombines TRBV10-3 with TRBJ2-7; D is unclear. Trimming left V 2 bases short and J 5 bases short, with 7 bases between. Germline V gives CDR1 ENHRY, CDR2 SYGVKD. This CDR3 comprises 12 residues. The CDR3 loop reads CAISEVGDEQYV. The CDR3 nucleotides read TGTGCCATCAGTGAGGTAGGAGACGAGCAGTACGTC.

The V gene is TRBV28, the J gene TRBJ2-7; no definite D call. The CDR3 totals 14 residues. V was shortened by 1 base and J by 6 bases, with 13 bases between the two germline ends. The V gene's germline CDR1 is MDHEN and CDR2 SYDVKM. CDR3 residues: CASSLSGQRSEQYF. In nucleotides, the CDR3 is TGTGCCAGCAGTTTATCGGGTCAGCGCTCCGAGCAGTACTTC.

The chain employs TRBV28 and TRBJ1-6; 7 bases are shared with TRBD1. CDR1 MDHEN and CDR2 SYDVKM come from the germline V gene. The CDR3 spans 15 residues. V was pared by 6 bases and J by 10 bases, with 12 bases of the junction left unmatched. The CDR3 is CASSLGIVRGSPLHF. The CDR3 DNA reads as TGTGCCAGCAGCCTGGGAATAGTCAGGGGGTCACCCCTCCACTTT.

The gene calls are TRBV6-9 and TRBJ2-7, with TRBD1 identical over 9 bases. In germline, CDR1 is MNHGY, CDR2 SVAAGI. Unmatched junction bases numbered 8, after V lost 8 bases and J lost 6 bases. The CDR3 loop spans 13 amino acids. CDR3: CASWDRDLSEQYV. DNA of the CDR3: TGTGCCAGCTGGGACAGGGACCTTTCCGAGCAGTACGTC.

V usage is TRBV27 and J usage is TRBJ2-7; 8 nucleotides agree with TRBD2. J gave up 1 base and V 5 bases, and 13 bases lay outside the gene matches. Germline V gene data show CDR1 as MNHEY and CDR2 as SMNVEV (reference sequence). The CDR3 consists of 17 residues. DNA of the CDR3: TGTGCCAGCAGTCCCATGATCGGGGGGGGACCTTCCTACGAGCAGTACTTC. This gives the protein CASSPMIGGGPSYEQYF.

The chain is built from TRBV11-2 and TRBJ2-5; D is unclear. Germline assignment: CDR1 SGHAT and CDR2 FQNNGV. V lost 3 bases and J 7 bases, leaving 6 bases between the germline ends. The CDR3 totals 11 residues. The CDR3: CASSLQVTQYF. In DNA, the CDR3 is TGTGCCAGCAGCTTGCAGGTGACCCAGTACTTC. Full variable domain (outside the CDR3, taken from reference TRBV11-2 and TRBJ2-5): EAGVAQSPRYKIIEKRQSVAFWCNPISGHATLYWYQQILGQGPKLLIQFQNNGVVDDSQLPKDRFSAERLKGVDSTLKIQPAKLEDSAVYLCASSLQVTQYFGPGTRLLVL.

This chain joins TRBV5-1 and TRBJ2-2; perhaps TRBD2 as D (6 bases). The V end was cut by 3 bases, the J end by 0 bases, with 9 bases between. Germline V CDR1 and CDR2: SGHRS, YFSETQ. The CDR3 is 15 residues long. In nucleotides, the CDR3 is TGCGCCAGCAGCTATGGGGGGTCGAACACCGGGGAGCTGTTTTTT. It is translated as CASSYGGSNTGELFF.

V is TRBV5-5 and J is TRBJ1-5; D ambiguous. This CDR3 region has 13 residues. CDR1 is SGHKS and CDR2 is YYEKEE in the germline V gene (reference sequence). V lost 0 bases to trimming and J lost 7 bases, with 8 bases between them. The CDR3 nucleotides are TGTGCCAGCAGCTTGGAGGGAGCCCAGCCCCAGCATTTT. It specifies CASSLEGAQPQHF. Using reference TRBV5-5 and TRBJ1-5 for the parts outside the CDR3, the full variable domain is DAGVTQSPTHLIKTRGQQVTLRCSPISGHKSVSWYQQVLGQGPQFIFQYYEKEERGRGNFPDRFSARQFPNYSSELNVNALLLGDSALYLCASSLEGAQPQHFGDGTRLSIL.

The chain combines TRBV10-3 with TRBJ1-4; D is unresolved. Germline V gene data show CDR1 as ENHRY and CDR2 as SYGVKD. Trimming stripped 4 bases from V and 4 bases from J, with 10 bases between. The CDR3 spans 14 residues. CDR3 DNA: TGTGCCATCAGTGCGGGAGGGAATAATGAAAAACTGTTTTTT. As protein: CAISAGGNNEKLFF.

This clone was found a few times. This chain joins TRBV5-5 and TRBJ1-2, with D possibly TRBD1 on 5 matching bases. Germline-derived CDR1 and CDR2 are SGHKS and YYEKEE (reference sequence). The CDR3 extends over 13 amino acids. Deletions cut 4 bases from V and 4 bases from J, with 11 bases between. The DNA for the CDR3 is TGTGCCAGCAGCCAAGGGGTCCTCTATGGCTACACCTTC. Its protein is CASSQGVLYGYTF.

The chain is built from TRBV5-1 and TRBJ2-4, with TRBD2 identical over 8 bases. The V segment lost 2 bases and the J segment 5 bases; nucleotides outside the gene matches: 3. Germline V CDR1 and CDR2: SGHRS, YFSETQ. CDR3 length equals 14 residues. The CDR3 region is CASSLSAGENIQYF. The CDR3 DNA sequence: TGCGCCAGCAGCTTATCAGCGGGAGAAAACATTCAGTACTTC. The full variable domain, with the rest looked up from reference TRBV5-1 and TRBJ2-4, is KAGVTQTPRYLIKTRGQQVTLSCSPISGHRSVSWYQQTPGQGLQFLFEYFSETQRNKGNFPGRFSGRQFSNSRSEMNVSTLELGDSALYLCASSLSAGENIQYFGAGTRLSVL.

J is TRBJ2-5 and V is TRBV27; 8 bases are a match to TRBD2. This CDR3 is built from 14 residues. Trimming at V came to 3 bases and at J to 4 bases, leaving 4 bases not matched to a gene. The germline V gene has CDR1 MNHEY and CDR2 SMNVEV (reference sequence). CDR3 loop: CASSFSRGGETQYF. The CDR3 nucleotides are TGTGCCAGCAGTTTTTCTCGGGGGGGAGAGACCCAGTACTTC.

This clone was counted between two and nine times. This chain joins TRBV6-5 and TRBJ1-1; tentative D call: TRBD1 (6 bases). This CDR3 has 12 residues. With 6 bases removed from V and 8 bases from J, the gap between germline ends came to 13 bases. Looked up from germline, CDR1 is MNHEY and CDR2 is SVGAGI. As DNA, the CDR3 is TGTGCCAGCAGGGGAGGGGGACCAGAAGCTTTCTTT. This translates into CASRGGGPEAFF.

CDR3 region: CATSVGTSTISYNEQFF. The CDR3 nucleotides read TGTGCCACCAGTGTCGGGACTAGCACTATCTCCTACAATGAGCAGTTCTTC. The chain combines TRBV24-1 with TRBJ2-1; 9 positions agree with TRBD2. The CDR3 runs to 17 residues. The V gene end was trimmed by 5 bases and the J gene end by 0 bases; junction bases not matched to a gene: 7. The germline gives CDR1 KGHDR, CDR2 SFDVKD.

The V call is TRBV5-1, the J call TRBJ1-2, with TRBD1 identical over 7 bases. With 4 bases clipped from V and 4 bases from J, the junction kept 7 bases outside the gene matches. CDR1 is SGHRS and CDR2 is YFSETQ in the germline V gene. This CDR3 comprises 14 residues. CDR3 sequence: CASSPGGDFYGYTF. CDR3 bases: TGCGCCAGCAGCCCAGGGGGAGACTTCTATGGCTACACCTTC.